Below, 8 T cell receptor beta chains from the same sample are listed, as sequenced in a study of CD8 T cells in Susac syndrome. Random hexamers were used to reverse transcribe the RNA input (roughly 0.5 to 1 ug). Each CDR3 protein is one row after TCRdb ran MiXCR on the immunoSEQ multiplex PCR reads. The sample consists of some 110,000 distinct CDR3 sequences, approximately 93% of them appearing once. What was sequenced was CD8+ T cells from PBMCs. The receptor set was obtained from a human donor with Susac syndrome.

The rearrangement links TRBV7-2 to TRBJ2-7; D might be TRBD1 (6 bases). Trimming removed 0 bases from V and 2 bases from J, with 14 bases in between. The CDR3 sequence is 16 residues long. The germline gives CDR1 SGHTA, CDR2 FQGNSA. CDR3 in DNA: TGTGCCAGCAGCTTAGCGGGCCAGGGGCCCACCTACGAGCAGTACTTC. Protein product: CASSLAGQGPTYEQYF. The variable domain in full, completed from reference TRBV7-2 and TRBJ2-7, reads GAGVSQSPSNKVTEKGKDVELRCDPISGHTALYWYRQSLGQGLEFLIYFQGNSAPDKSGLPSDRFSAERTGGSVSTLTIQRTQQEDSAVYLCASSLAGQGPTYEQYFGPGTRLTVT.

The V call is TRBV19, the J call TRBJ2-1; D remains unclear. The germline gives CDR1 LNHDA, CDR2 SQIVND (reference sequence). V was pared by 2 bases and J by 4 bases, with 12 bases between. The CDR3 is 15 residues long. The CDR3 DNA sequence: TGTGCCAGTAGTATATCCTTGAACCCTTACAATGAGCAGTTCTTC. Residues: CASSISLNPYNEQFF.

The gene calls are TRBV19 and TRBJ1-5, with no clear D. CDR1 and CDR2 (germline): LNHDA, SQIVND (reference sequence). The CDR3 totals 15 residues. The V and J ends lost 5 bases and 8 bases respectively, with 19 bases between them. The CDR3 DNA sequence: TGTGCCAGTAGTGGCGGGAGACCGCCGAAGAAGCCCCAGCATTTT. It is translated as CASSGGRPPKKPQHF.

The chain carries TRBV2 and TRBJ2-7; the D gene is possibly TRBD1 (5 bases). CDR3 size: 15 residues. The V end was cut by 6 bases, the J end by 3 bases, with 18 bases between. The V gene's germline CDR1 is SNHLY and CDR2 FYNNEI. Here the CDR3 DNA reads TGTGCCAGCAGCTTACAGGCACTTCTCTTCTACGAGCAGTACTTC. It is translated as CASSLQALLFYEQYF.

The chain has TRBV12-3 or TRBV12-4 and TRBJ1-2; weak D call: TRBD1 (5 bases). CDR3 length equals 12 residues. The ends were cut back, 6 bases at V and 5 bases at J, with 10 bases in the middle. In DNA form, the CDR3 reads TGTGCCAGCAGCGGGGGAGGTTATGGCTACACCTTC. This sequence encodes CASSGGGYGYTF.

The rearrangement links TRBV29-1 to TRBJ2-1; D tentatively fits TRBD1 or TRBD2 (6 bases each). The CDR3 spans 14 residues. Germline CDR1 SQVTM, CDR2 ANQGSEA. With 5 bases removed from V and 7 bases from J, the gap between germline ends came to 18 bases. CDR3 coding DNA: TGCAGCGTTCTAGGACCCAAAGGGGGGAATGAGCAGTTCTTC. Its translation is CSVLGPKGGNEQFF.

The rearrangement joins TRBV2 to TRBJ2-1; D gene unclear. The CDR3 sequence is 12 residues long. From germline, CDR1 is SNHLY and CDR2 FYNNEI. V was trimmed by 4 bases and J by 4 bases, leaving 5 bases between them. The CDR3 DNA sequence: TGTGCCAGCAGTGCCTCATACAATGAGCAGTTCTTC. Protein: CASSASYNEQFF.

The V gene is TRBV12-3 or TRBV12-4, the J gene TRBJ2-3; 8 positions match TRBD2. Losses at the gene ends were 6 bases for V and 5 bases for J; bases not matched to a gene: 4. The CDR3 sequence is 13 residues long. CDR3 coding DNA: TGTGCCAGCAGCTCAAGCGGGGGAGATACGCAGTATTTT. It translates to CASSSSGGDTQYF.